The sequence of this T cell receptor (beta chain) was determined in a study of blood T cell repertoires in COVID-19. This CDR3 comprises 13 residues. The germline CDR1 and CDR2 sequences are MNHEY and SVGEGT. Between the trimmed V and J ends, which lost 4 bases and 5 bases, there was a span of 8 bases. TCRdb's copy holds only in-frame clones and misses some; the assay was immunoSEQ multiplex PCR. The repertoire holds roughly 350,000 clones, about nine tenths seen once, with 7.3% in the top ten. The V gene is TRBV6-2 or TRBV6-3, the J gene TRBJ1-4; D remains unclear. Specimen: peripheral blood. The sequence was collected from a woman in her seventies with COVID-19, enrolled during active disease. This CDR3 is CASSSLPNEKLFF. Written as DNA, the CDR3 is TGTGCCAGCAGTTCCCTACCGAATGAAAAACTGTTTTTT.